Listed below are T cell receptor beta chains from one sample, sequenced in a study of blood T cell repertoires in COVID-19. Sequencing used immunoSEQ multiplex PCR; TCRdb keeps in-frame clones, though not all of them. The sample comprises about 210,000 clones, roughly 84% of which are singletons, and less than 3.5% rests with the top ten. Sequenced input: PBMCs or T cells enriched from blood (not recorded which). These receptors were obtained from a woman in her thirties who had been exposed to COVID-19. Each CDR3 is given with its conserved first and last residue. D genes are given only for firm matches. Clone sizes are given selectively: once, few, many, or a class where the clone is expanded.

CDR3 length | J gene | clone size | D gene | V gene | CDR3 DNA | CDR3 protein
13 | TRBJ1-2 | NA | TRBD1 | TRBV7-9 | TGTGCCAGCAGCATCGGACAGGGGAATGGCTACACCTTC | CASSIGQGNGYTF
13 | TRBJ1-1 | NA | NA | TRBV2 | TGTGCCAGCAGCCTAAGAACGAACACTGAAGCTTTCTTT | CASSLRTNTEAFF
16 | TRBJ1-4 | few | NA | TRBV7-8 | TGTGCCAGCAGCCACTCCACGAGGGCGACTAATGAAAAACTGTTTTTT | CASSHSTRATNEKLFF
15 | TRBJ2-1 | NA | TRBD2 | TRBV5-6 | TGTGCCAGCAGTATCGCGGGGGGGCTCTACAATGAGCAGTTCTTC | CASSIAGGLYNEQFF
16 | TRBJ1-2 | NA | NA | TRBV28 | TGTGCCAGCAGTTTTTTCCAGGTTCCTACTTATTATGGCTACACCTTC | CASSFFQVPTYYGYTF
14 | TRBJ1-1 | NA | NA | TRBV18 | TGTGCCAGCTCACCTCCAGGGCGGAACACTGAAGCTTTCTTT | CASSPPGRNTEAFF
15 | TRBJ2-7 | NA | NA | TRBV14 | TGTGCCAGCAGCCAAGAACCCCGGAGCTCCTACGAGCAGTACTTC | CASSQEPRSSYEQYF
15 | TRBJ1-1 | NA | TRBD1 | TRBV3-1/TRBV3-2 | TGTGCCAGCAGTACAGGGGCTAACATGAACACTGAAGCTTTCTTT | CASSTGANMNTEAFF
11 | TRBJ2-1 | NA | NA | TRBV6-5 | TGTGCCAGCGGGCACCTCCGAGAGCAGTTCTTC | CASGHLREQFF
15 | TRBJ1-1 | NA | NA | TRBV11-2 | TGTGCCAGCAGCTCCTCCGCAGGGGCATACACTGAAGCTTTCTTT | CASSSSAGAYTEAFF
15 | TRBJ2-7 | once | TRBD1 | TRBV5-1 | TGCGCCAGCAGCCCAGAACCGGGACAGGGGGCTTGGGAGTACTTC | CASSPEPGQGAWEYF
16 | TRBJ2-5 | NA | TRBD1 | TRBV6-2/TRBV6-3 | TGTGCCAGCAGTTACTCCCGGGACAGGGCACAAGAGACCCAGTACTTC | CASSYSRDRAQETQYF
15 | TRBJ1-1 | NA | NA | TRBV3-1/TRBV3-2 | TGTGCCAGCAGCCAAGGGGCGCGGGCAAACACTGAAGCTTTCTTT | CASSQGARANTEAFF
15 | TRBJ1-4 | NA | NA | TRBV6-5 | TGTGCCAGCAGTTACGAGGGCAGGACTAATGAAAAACTGTTTTTT | CASSYEGRTNEKLFF
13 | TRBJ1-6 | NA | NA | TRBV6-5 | TGTGCCAGCAGGCAGGGTTCCAATTCACCCCTCCACTTT | CASRQGSNSPLHF
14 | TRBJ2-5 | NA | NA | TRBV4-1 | TGCGCCAGCAGCCAACACGTCGCGGGCGAGACCCAGTACTTC | CASSQHVAGETQYF
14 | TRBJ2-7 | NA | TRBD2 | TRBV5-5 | TGTGCCAGCAGCTTAGCGGGGGGGTACTACGAGCAGTACTTC | CASSLAGGYYEQYF
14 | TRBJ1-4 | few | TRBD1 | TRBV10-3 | TGTGCCACCGGCGGGACAGGCCTTAATGAAAAACTGTTTTTT | CATGGTGLNEKLFF
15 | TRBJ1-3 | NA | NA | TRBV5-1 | TGCGCCAGCAGCTTGGACAGGGCTGAAGGAAACACCATATATTTT | CASSLDRAEGNTIYF
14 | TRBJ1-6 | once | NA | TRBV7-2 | TGTGCCAGCAGCTTAGTGGGGAGAAATTCACCCCTCCACTTT | CASSLVGRNSPLHF
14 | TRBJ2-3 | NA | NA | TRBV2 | TGTGCCAGCACCGTCGCCCTTCTAGCAGATACGCAGTATTTT | CASTVALLADTQYF
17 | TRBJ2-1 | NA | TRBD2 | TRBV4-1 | TGCGCCAGCAGCCAAGGTATCCTCAGCGGGGGGCGGGATGAGCAGTTCTTC | CASSQGILSGGRDEQFF
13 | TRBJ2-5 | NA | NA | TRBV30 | TGTGCCTGGAGCTCACCGAGGGGGGAGACCCAGTACTTC | CAWSSPRGETQYF
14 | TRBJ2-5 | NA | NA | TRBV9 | TGTGCCAGCAGCGTATCGTCCAGCCAAGAGACCCAGTACTTC | CASSVSSSQETQYF
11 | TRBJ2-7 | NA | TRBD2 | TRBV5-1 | TGCGCCAGCAGGGGGGGGAACGAGCAGTACTTC | CASRGGNEQYF
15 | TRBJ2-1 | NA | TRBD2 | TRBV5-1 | TGCGCCAGCAGCTTGGGAACTAGCGGCCAACATGAGCAGTTCTTC | CASSLGTSGQHEQFF
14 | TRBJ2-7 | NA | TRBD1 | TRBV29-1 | TGCAGCGCCGCTGGGACAGGGGGCTTATACGAGCAGTACTTC | CSAAGTGGLYEQYF
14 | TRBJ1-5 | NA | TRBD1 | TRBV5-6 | TGTGCCAGCAGTTGGTGGCAGGGGGCTAAGCCCCAGCATTTT | CASSWWQGAKPQHF
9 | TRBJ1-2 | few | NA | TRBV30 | TGTGCCTGGGACCTAGCCCACCCCTTC | CAWDLAHPF
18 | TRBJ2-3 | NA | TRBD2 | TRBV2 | TGTGCCGTGGCCCCGGGACTAGCGGGGGGGCCGGTCACAGATACGCAGTATTTT | CAVAPGLAGGPVTDTQYF
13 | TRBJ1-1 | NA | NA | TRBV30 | TGTGCCTGGAAAACGGGGGGGGACACTGAAGCTTTCTTT | CAWKTGGDTEAFF
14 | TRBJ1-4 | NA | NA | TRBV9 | TGTGCCAGCAGCGTTCTAGGGGTCGAAGAAAAACTGTTTTTT | CASSVLGVEEKLFF
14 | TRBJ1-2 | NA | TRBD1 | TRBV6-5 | TGTGCCAGCAACCAATTGGGACAGACCTATGGCTACACCTTC | CASNQLGQTYGYTF
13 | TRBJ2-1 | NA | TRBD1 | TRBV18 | TGTGCCAGCTCACCTCCGACAGGGTGGACGCAGTTCTTC | CASSPPTGWTQFF
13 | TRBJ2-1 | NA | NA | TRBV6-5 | TGTGCCAGCCGGCTCGGTAGGGGCAATGAGCAGTTCTTC | CASRLGRGNEQFF
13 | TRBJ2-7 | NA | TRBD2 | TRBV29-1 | TGCAGCGTTGGCGGGGGGGCATCCTACGAGCAGTACTTC | CSVGGGASYEQYF
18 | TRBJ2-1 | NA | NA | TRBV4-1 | TGCGCCAGCAGCCATTTAACCGGGTTTTCCCGAGGTTACAATGAGCAGTTCTTC | CASSHLTGFSRGYNEQFF